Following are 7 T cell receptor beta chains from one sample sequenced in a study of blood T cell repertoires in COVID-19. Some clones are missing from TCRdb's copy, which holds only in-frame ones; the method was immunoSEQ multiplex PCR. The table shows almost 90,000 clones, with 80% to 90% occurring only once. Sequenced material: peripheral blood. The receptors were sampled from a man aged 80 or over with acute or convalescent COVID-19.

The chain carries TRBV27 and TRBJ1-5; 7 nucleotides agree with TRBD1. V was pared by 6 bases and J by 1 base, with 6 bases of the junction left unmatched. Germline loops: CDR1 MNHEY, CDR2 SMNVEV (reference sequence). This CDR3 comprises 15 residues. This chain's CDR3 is CASRVQGRSNQPQHF. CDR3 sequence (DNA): TGTGCCAGCAGGGTACAGGGGAGAAGCAATCAGCCCCAGCATTTT.

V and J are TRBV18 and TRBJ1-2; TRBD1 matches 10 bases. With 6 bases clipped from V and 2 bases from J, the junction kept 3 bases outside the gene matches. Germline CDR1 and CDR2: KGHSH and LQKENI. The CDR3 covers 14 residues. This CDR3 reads CASSTGQGNYGYTF. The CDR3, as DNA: TGTGCCAGCTCGACGGGACAGGGGAACTATGGCTACACCTTC.

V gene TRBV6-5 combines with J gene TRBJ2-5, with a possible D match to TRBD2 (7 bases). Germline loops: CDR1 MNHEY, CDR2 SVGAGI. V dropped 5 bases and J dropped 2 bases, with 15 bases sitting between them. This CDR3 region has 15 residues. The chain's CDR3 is CASSKGGANQETQYF. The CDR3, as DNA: TGTGCCAGCAGTAAGGGGGGGGCGAATCAAGAGACCCAGTACTTC.

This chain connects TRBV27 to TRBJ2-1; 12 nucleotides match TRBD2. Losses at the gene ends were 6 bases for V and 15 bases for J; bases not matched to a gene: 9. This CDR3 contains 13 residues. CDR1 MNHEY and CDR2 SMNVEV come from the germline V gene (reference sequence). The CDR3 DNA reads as TGTGCCAGCAGCCCCACTAGCGGGGGGTCCCCGTTCTTC. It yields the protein CASSPTSGGSPFF.

The CDR3 DNA reads TGTGCCAGCAGTGCCGGGGACAGACACTACGAGCAGTACTTC. This codes for CASSAGDRHYEQYF. V and J are TRBV9 and TRBJ2-7; 7 bases map to TRBD1. The CDR3 totals 14 residues. The ends lost 5 bases at V and 3 bases at J; junction bases unmatched: 8. Germline CDR1 and CDR2: SGDLS and YYNGEE.

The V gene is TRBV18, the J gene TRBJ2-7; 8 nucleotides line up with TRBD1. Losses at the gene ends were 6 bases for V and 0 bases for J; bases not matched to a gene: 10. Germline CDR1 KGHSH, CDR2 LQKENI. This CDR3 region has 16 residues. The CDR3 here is CASSPSNRGVSYEQYF. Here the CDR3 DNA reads TGTGCCAGCTCTCCATCCAACAGGGGGGTCTCCTACGAGCAGTACTTC.

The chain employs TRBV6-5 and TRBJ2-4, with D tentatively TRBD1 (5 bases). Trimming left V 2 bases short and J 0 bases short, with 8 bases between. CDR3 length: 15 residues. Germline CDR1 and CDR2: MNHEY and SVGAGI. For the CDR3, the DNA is TGTGCCAGCAGTTACCGACAGCTAGCCAAAAACATTCAGTACTTC. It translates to CASSYRQLAKNIQYF.